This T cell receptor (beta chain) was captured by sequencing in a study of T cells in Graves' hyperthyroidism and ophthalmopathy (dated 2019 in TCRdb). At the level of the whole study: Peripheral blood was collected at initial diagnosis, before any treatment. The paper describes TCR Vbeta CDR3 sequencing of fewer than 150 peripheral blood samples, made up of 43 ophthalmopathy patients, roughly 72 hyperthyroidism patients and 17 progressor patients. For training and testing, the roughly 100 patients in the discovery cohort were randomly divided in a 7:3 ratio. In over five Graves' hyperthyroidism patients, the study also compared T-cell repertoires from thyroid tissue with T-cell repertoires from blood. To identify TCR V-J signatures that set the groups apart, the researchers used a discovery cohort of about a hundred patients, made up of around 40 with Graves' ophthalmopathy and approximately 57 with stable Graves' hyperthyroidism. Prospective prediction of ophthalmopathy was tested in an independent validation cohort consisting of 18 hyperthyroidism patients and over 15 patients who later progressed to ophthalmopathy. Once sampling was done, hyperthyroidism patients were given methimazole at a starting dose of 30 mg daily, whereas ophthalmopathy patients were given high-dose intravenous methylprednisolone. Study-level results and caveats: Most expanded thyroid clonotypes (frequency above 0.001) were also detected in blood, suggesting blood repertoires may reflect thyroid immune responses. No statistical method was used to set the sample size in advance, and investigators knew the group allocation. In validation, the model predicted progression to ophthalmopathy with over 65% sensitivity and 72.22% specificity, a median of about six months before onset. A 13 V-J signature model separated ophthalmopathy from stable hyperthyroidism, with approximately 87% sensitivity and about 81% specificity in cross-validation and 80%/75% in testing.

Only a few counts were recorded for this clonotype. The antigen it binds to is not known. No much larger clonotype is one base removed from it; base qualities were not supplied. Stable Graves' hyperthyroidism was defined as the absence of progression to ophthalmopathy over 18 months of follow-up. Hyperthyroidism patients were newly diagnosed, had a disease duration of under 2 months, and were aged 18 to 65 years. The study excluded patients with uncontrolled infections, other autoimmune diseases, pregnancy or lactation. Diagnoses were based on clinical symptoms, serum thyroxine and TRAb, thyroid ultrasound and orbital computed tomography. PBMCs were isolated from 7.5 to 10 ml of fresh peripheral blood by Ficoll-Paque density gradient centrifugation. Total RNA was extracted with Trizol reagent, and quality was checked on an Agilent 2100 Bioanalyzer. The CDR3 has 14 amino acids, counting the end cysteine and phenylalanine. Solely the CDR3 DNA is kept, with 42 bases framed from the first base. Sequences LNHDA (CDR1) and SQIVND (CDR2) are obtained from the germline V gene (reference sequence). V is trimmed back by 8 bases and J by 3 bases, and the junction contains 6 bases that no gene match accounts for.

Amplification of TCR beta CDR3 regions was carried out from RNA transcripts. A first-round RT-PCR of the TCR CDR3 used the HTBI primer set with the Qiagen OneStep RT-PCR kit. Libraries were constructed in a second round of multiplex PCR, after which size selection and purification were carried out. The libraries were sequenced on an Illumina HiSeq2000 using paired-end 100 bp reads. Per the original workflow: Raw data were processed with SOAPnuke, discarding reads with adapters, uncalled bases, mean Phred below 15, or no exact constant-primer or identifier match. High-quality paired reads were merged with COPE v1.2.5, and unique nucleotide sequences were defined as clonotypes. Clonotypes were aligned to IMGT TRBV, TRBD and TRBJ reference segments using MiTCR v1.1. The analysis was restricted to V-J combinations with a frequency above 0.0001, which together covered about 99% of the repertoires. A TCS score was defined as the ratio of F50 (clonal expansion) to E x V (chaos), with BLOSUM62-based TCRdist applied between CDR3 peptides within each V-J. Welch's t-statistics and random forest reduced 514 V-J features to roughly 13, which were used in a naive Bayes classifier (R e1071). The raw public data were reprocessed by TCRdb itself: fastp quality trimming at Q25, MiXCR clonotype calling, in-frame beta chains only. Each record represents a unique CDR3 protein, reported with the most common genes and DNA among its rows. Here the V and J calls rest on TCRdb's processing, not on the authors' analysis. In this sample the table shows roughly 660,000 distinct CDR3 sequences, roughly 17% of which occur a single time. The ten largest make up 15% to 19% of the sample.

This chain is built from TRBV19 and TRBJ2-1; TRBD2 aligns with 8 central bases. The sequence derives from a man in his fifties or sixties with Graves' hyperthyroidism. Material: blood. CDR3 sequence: CASFDAGGYNEQFF. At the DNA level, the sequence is TGTGCCAGTTTCGATGCGGGAGGCTACAATGAGCAGTTCTTC.